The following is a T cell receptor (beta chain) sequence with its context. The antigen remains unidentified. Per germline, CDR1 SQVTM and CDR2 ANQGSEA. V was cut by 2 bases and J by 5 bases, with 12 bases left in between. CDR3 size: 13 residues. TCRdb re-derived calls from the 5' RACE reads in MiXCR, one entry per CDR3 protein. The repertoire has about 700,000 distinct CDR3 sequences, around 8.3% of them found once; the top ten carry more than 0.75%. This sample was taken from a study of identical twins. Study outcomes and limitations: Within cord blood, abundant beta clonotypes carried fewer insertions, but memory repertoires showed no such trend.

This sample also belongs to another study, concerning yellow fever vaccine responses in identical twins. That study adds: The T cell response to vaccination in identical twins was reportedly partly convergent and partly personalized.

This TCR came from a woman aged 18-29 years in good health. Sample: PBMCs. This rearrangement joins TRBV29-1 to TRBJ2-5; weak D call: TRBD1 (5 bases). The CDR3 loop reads CSVEKVRGETQYF. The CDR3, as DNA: TGCAGCGTTGAAAAAGTAAGGGGTGAGACCCAGTACTTC.